The 32 T cell receptor beta chains listed next were all sequenced from one sample in a study of identical twins. Using its own MiXCR run on the 5' RACE reads, TCRdb lists one record per CDR3 protein. The sample gives a few hundred thousand distinct CDR3 sequences, less than 25% of which show up once; around 3% is in the top ten. The sample also formed part of further work on T cells expressing NK-cell markers.

Sequenced input: CD4+ T cells sorted from blood. The receptor source for this set is a woman aged 18-30 years in good health.

In its sample, this clonotype was seen many times. The CDR3 is CASTRGRNNEQFF. The CDR3 DNA reads TGTGCCAGCACCCGGGGAAGAAACAATGAGCAGTTCTTC. The chain carries TRBV12-3 or TRBV12-4 and TRBJ2-1, with D tentatively TRBD2 (5 bases). Trimming took off 7 bases at V and 5 bases at J, with 12 bases between the two ends. This CDR3 has 13 amino acids.

This clonotype has only a few counts. The gene calls are TRBV2 and TRBJ1-2; TRBD1 agrees at 8 bases. V was clipped by 5 bases and J by 2 bases; unmatched bases: 4. This CDR3 region has 14 residues. CDR1 and CDR2 (germline): SNHLY, FYNNEI. CDR3 sequence: CASSPGGDNYGYTF. As DNA, the CDR3 is TGTGCCAGCAGTCCAGGGGGCGACAACTATGGCTACACCTTC. Supplemented by reference TRBV2 and TRBJ1-2, the full variable domain reads EPEVTQTPSHQVTQMGQEVILRCVPISNHLYFYWYRQILGQKVEFLVSFYNNEISEKSEIFDDQFSVERPDGSNFTLKIRSTKLEDSAMYFCASSPGGDNYGYTFGSGTRLTVV.

The sample holds a few counts of this clonotype. The chain uses TRBV5-4 and TRBJ1-5, with a possible D match to TRBD1 (6 bases). The V gene's germline CDR1 is SGHNT and CDR2 YYREEE (reference sequence). The ends were cut back, 3 bases at V and 8 bases at J, with 15 bases in the middle. This CDR3 region has 14 residues. CDR3 amino acids: CASSSQGTPEPQHF. CDR3 DNA: TGTGCCAGCAGCTCGCAGGGGACGCCCGAGCCCCAGCATTTT.

This clonotype was counted ten times or more. The rearrangement joins TRBV12-5 to TRBJ1-1; D unclear. The germline V and J ends were trimmed by 0 bases and 3 bases, with 8 bases remaining between them. The CDR3 runs to 14 residues. Germline CDR1 LGHNT, CDR2 FRNRAP. CDR3 in amino acids: CASGLVRRDTEAFF. In DNA, the CDR3 is TGTGCTAGTGGTTTGGTACGACGGGACACTGAAGCTTTCTTT.

In this sample, this clonotype turned up a few times. The chain is built from TRBV7-9 and TRBJ1-1, with 7 positions matching TRBD1. Germline V gene data show CDR1 as SEHNR and CDR2 as FQNEAQ (reference sequence). CDR3 size: 13 residues. V lost 1 base and J lost 10; bases outside the gene matches: 6. The CDR3 is CASSLEGGHGAFF. The CDR3 coding sequence is TGTGCCAGCAGCTTAGAAGGGGGCCATGGAGCTTTCTTT.

The chain joins TRBV6-5 to TRBJ2-3; D unclear. CDR1 is MNHEY, CDR2 SVGAGI, per germline. The CDR3 extends over 11 amino acids. V was shortened by 4 bases and J by 11 bases, with 10 bases between the two germline ends. CDR3 amino acids: CASSWGSEQYF. The CDR3 DNA sequence: TGTGCCAGCAGTTGGGGATCAGAGCAGTATTTT.

This clonotype was found a few times. J is TRBJ1-6 and V is TRBV7-9; weak D call: TRBD1 (5 bases). Trimming stripped 5 bases from V and 6 bases from J, with 20 bases between. In germline, CDR1 is SEHNR, CDR2 FQNEAQ (reference sequence). The CDR3 has 17 amino acids. This CDR3 is CASSDNTLQGGNSPLHF. In DNA form, the CDR3 reads TGTGCCAGCAGCGATAATACACTCCAGGGTGGTAATTCACCCCTCCACTTT.

The chain recombines TRBV5-1 with TRBJ2-3; possibly TRBD1 for D (6 bases). The germline gives CDR1 SGHRS, CDR2 YFSETQ. The V gene lost 6 bases and the J gene lost 2 bases, with 19 bases spanning the gap. The CDR3 spans 16 residues. CDR3 region: CASNPRGSSLTDTQYF. The CDR3 nucleotides read TGCGCCAGCAACCCGAGGGGGAGTTCCCTCACAGATACGCAGTATTTT.

The chain has TRBV20-1 and TRBJ2-4; no definite D call. V lost 4 bases, J lost 0 bases, and 10 bases lay in between. The V gene's germline CDR1 is DFQATT and CDR2 SNEGSKA (reference sequence). The length of the CDR3 is 14 residues. CDR3 coding DNA: TGCAGTGCTATCCACGCACTAGCCAAAAACATTCAGTACTTC. Amino acid sequence: CSAIHALAKNIQYF.

This chain uses TRBV12-3 or TRBV12-4 with TRBJ2-3; 7 positions match TRBD2. Germline trimming cut 6 bases from V and 1 base from J; bases unmatched to any gene: 10. This CDR3 comprises 16 residues. The CDR3 DNA sequence: TGTGCCAGCAGCCCCTATGCGGGGGTGGGCACAGATACGCAGTATTTT. It yields the protein CASSPYAGVGTDTQYF.

This clonotype was observed a handful of times. The chain has TRBV5-1 and TRBJ2-5; 15 bases are shared with TRBD2. Germline lookup yields CDR1 SGHRS and CDR2 YFSETQ. The CDR3 loop spans 17 amino acids. J lost 4 bases, V lost 4 bases, and 8 bases had no gene match. In DNA, the CDR3 is TGCGCCAGCAGCCTGGGACTAGCGGGAGGAGTTGTAGAGACCCAGTACTTC. Its translation: CASSLGLAGGVVETQYF.

This clonotype was detected a few times. This rearrangement joins TRBV7-9 to TRBJ2-7; either TRBD1 or TRBD2 may fit D (5 bases each). The germline V gene encodes CDR1 SEHNR and CDR2 FQNEAQ (reference sequence). The CDR3 contains 15 residues. Trimming removed 5 bases from V and 5 bases from J, with 19 bases in between. The CDR3 region is CASSHGDGSFDEQYF. The CDR3 DNA follows: TGTGCCAGCAGCCACGGGGACGGTTCTTTCGACGAGCAGTACTTC.

The rearrangement joins TRBV7-6 to TRBJ2-2; TRBD1 agrees at 9 bases. The CDR3 sequence is 18 residues long. CDR1 is SGHVS and CDR2 is FNYEAQ in the germline V gene. After removal of 4 bases from V and 6 bases from J, the junction contained 15 bases not matched to a gene. CDR3: CASSSMSGGQGSAGELFF. The CDR3 DNA reads as TGTGCCAGCAGCTCAATGTCGGGGGGACAGGGAAGTGCCGGGGAGCTGTTTTTT.

This clonotype was observed a few times. V is TRBV12-3 or TRBV12-4 and J is TRBJ2-1; 10 bases are a match to TRBD2. Trimming cost V 5 bases and J 9 bases; bases outside gene matches: 10. The CDR3 is 15 amino acids. The CDR3 reads CASSPSAGGRGEQFF. As DNA, the CDR3 is TGTGCCAGCAGTCCATCAGCGGGAGGGAGGGGTGAGCAGTTCTTC.

The chain recombines TRBV12-3 or TRBV12-4 with TRBJ1-2; 8 bases are a match to TRBD1. This CDR3 has 14 amino acids. The J segment lost 7 bases and the V segment lost 5 bases, leaving 9 bases of the junction unmatched. The CDR3 coding sequence is TGTGCCAGCAGTAACCTTCAGGGGGCCTCTGGCTACACCTTC. Residues: CASSNLQGASGYTF.

This clonotype came up a few times. This sequence joins TRBV5-1 and TRBJ2-7, with unresolved D. CDR3 length: 12 amino acids. V lost 5 bases and J lost 6, with 12 bases in between. Germline CDR1 is SGHRS and CDR2 is YFSETQ. DNA for the CDR3: TGCGCCAGCAGTCAACCGGGCGTCGAGCAGTACTTC. It yields the protein CASSQPGVEQYF.

The table lists this clonotype with many counts. In DNA, the CDR3 is TGTGCCAGCAGTTTAAGGGCAGATACGCAGTATTTT. This gives the protein CASSLRADTQYF. This chain joins TRBV11-2 and TRBJ2-3; no clear D gene. V shed 6 bases and J shed 4 bases, with 8 bases lying between them. Germline CDR1 SGHAT, CDR2 FQNNGV. The CDR3 totals 12 residues.

This chain links TRBV4-2 with TRBJ2-1; no reliable D call. Trimming removed 0 bases from V and 4 bases from J, with 19 bases in between. Germline V gene data show CDR1 as LGHNA and CDR2 as YNFKEQ. The CDR3 has 18 residues. The CDR3 DNA reads as TGTGCCAGCAGCCAAGATCCCCGGCTAGTCGTCGTGTACAATGAGCAGTTCTTC. Protein: CASSQDPRLVVVYNEQFF.

J is TRBJ2-3 and V is TRBV12-3 or TRBV12-4; D not certain. CDR3 length: 11 amino acids. Trimming took off 8 bases at V and 2 bases at J, with 5 bases between the two ends. The CDR3 nucleotides read TGTGCCAGCGGGGTCACAGATACGCAGTATTTT. Translated: CASGVTDTQYF.

V is TRBV28 and J is TRBJ2-5; a possible D gene is TRBD2 (6 bases). Per the germline V gene, CDR1 is MDHEN and CDR2 is SYDVKM. CDR3 length: 15 residues. The V end lost 4 bases, the J end lost 5 bases, and 17 bases lay between the germline ends. For the CDR3, the DNA is TGTGCCAGCAGTTCACCCTTGGGGGGAGGCGAGACCCAGTACTTC. The encoded protein is CASSSPLGGGETQYF.

This clonotype was found a few times. This chain connects TRBV12-3 or TRBV12-4 to TRBJ2-3; D remains unclear. V was cut by 3 bases and J by 4 bases, with 8 bases left in between. This CDR3 region has 13 residues. The CDR3: CASSFTISDTQYF. The CDR3 nucleotides are TGTGCCAGCAGTTTTACAATCTCAGATACGCAGTATTTT.

This clonotype turned up a few times. This chain joins TRBV6-5 and TRBJ1-1; TRBD1 matches 9 bases. This CDR3 comprises 11 residues. CDR1 and CDR2 from the germline V gene are MNHEY and SVGAGI. The junction had 4 bases not matched to a gene; V was cut back by 6 bases and J by 11 bases. In DNA form, the CDR3 reads TGTGCCAGCAGGGGACAGGGAACGGCTTTCTTT. Residues: CASRGQGTAFF.

The chain recombines TRBV10-3 with TRBJ2-1; a weak D match, TRBD1 (6 bases). The ends were cut back, 10 bases at V and 0 bases at J, with 13 bases in the middle. Germline CDR1 ENHRY, CDR2 SYGVKD. The CDR3 runs 14 residues. CDR3 loop: CATFTGSSYNEQFF. CDR3 sequence (DNA): TGTGCCACCTTTACAGGGAGCTCCTACAATGAGCAGTTCTTC.

The sample holds a few counts of this clonotype. The genes are TRBV20-1 and TRBJ2-2; maybe TRBD1 (5 bases). The length of the CDR3 is 11 residues. V lost 7 bases, J lost 6 bases, and 9 bases lay in between. The germline V gene encodes CDR1 DFQATT and CDR2 SNEGSKA (reference sequence). The CDR3 protein is CSVQGSGELFF. Written as DNA, the CDR3 is TGCAGTGTCCAGGGTTCCGGGGAGCTGTTTTTT.

The chain recombines TRBV20-1 with TRBJ2-1, with 10 bases aligning to TRBD2. Losses at the gene ends were 6 bases for V and 6 bases for J; bases not matched to a gene: 5. The CDR3 has 13 residues. Germline CDR1 is DFQATT and CDR2 is SNEGSKA (reference sequence). CDR3 residues: CSATSGARNEQFF. As DNA, the CDR3 is TGCAGTGCCACTAGCGGGGCCCGCAATGAGCAGTTCTTC.

This clonotype has ten or more counts. The chain uses TRBV5-1 and TRBJ2-1; D is undetermined. V was cut by 7 bases and J by 0 bases, with 14 bases left in between. This CDR3 is 15 amino acids long. Germline-derived CDR1 and CDR2 are SGHRS and YFSETQ. CDR3 sequence reads: CASAPTANSYNEQFF. CDR3 coding DNA: TGCGCCAGCGCCCCCACCGCGAACTCCTACAATGAGCAGTTCTTC.

The chain is built from TRBV7-2 and TRBJ2-7; D unclear. The CDR3 is 14 residues long. The V end was cut by 5 bases, the J end by 0 bases, with 11 bases between. Germline CDR1 and CDR2: SGHTA and FQGNSA. Here the CDR3 reads CASSTNQASYEQYF. The CDR3 DNA reads TGTGCCAGCAGCACTAACCAGGCCTCCTACGAGCAGTACTTC.

This clonotype was seen many times. The chain is built from TRBV12-3 or TRBV12-4 and TRBJ1-6, with a weak D call TRBD1 (6 bases). V shed 5 bases and J shed 0 bases, with 8 bases lying between them. The CDR3 has 15 amino acids. The CDR3 loop is CASSTGSSYNSPLHF. The CDR3 nucleotides read TGTGCCAGCAGTACAGGGAGCTCCTATAATTCACCCCTCCACTTT.

In its sample, this clonotype was seen once. The chain links TRBV7-9 to TRBJ2-7, with a weak D call TRBD1 (5 bases). Germline V gene data show CDR1 as SEHNR and CDR2 as FQNEAQ (reference sequence). This CDR3 contains 12 residues. V lost 6 bases to trimming and J lost 5 bases, with 11 bases between them. The DNA for the CDR3 is TGTGCCAGCAGTTGGACAAAGGACGAGCAGTACTTC. Translation gives CASSWTKDEQYF.

This chain uses TRBV14 with TRBJ1-2; D uncertain. Germline CDR1 and CDR2: SGHDN and FVKESK. The CDR3 is 12 residues long. The V end was cut by 5 bases, the J end by 7 bases, with 11 bases between. CDR3 amino acids: CASSTGVRGYTF. The CDR3 region has the DNA TGTGCCAGCAGCACCGGGGTTCGTGGCTACACCTTC. The whole variable domain, filled in from reference TRBV14 and TRBJ1-2, reads EAGVTQFPSHSVIEKGQTVTLRCDPISGHDNLYWYRRVMGKEIKFLLHFVKESKQDESGMPNNRFLAERTGGTYSTLKVQPAELEDSGVYFCASSTGVRGYTFGSGTRLTVV.

This clonotype was observed a few times. The V call is TRBV7-9, the J call TRBJ2-3; tentative D call: TRBD2 (6 bases). Germline V gives CDR1 SEHNR, CDR2 FQNEAQ (reference sequence). The CDR3 length is 16 residues. V was pared by 1 base and J by 2 bases, with 13 bases between. CDR3 sequence reads: CASSLVRRGFTDTQYF. CDR3 DNA sequence: TGTGCCAGCAGCTTAGTTCGGCGGGGATTCACAGATACGCAGTATTTT.

This clonotype came up once. The V gene is TRBV4-3, the J gene TRBJ2-5; 11 nucleotides agree with TRBD2. Germline V gives CDR1 LGHNA, CDR2 YSLEER. This CDR3 contains 14 residues. Trimming took 2 bases from V and 9 from J; bases not matched to a gene: 5. In DNA, the CDR3 is TGCGCCAGCAGCCAACGAAGGACTAGCGGGCCCCAGTACTTC. Translation gives CASSQRRTSGPQYF.